The source of this T cell receptor (beta chain) is a study of cytomegalovirus exposure and HLA in healthy donors. Study-level points and caveats: Later on, analysis showed that most CMV-associated TCR beta chains appeared to be HLA-restricted. No immune exposure information besides CMV serostatus was available. Previous analysis showed most TCR beta V segments were productive about 87% or about 30% of the time.

Donors showed nominal health when sampled, although they likely had unrecorded immune exposures. Comments on this clone: The antigen is not known.

The PCR contained 60 Vbeta and 13 Jbeta primers. Profiling relied on immunoSEQ multiplex PCR, and the TCRdb table lists in-frame clones only, not all of them. The sample holds 70,000 to 80,000 clones. The CDR3 is made up of 14 amino acids. Germline values: CDR1 MRHNA, CDR2 SNTAGT. Trimming pared 6 bases from V and 7 bases from J, leaving 13 bases between. This clonotype was sampled from a man in his forties or fifties in good health and CMV-seronegative. The sequencing sample was made of PBMCs. The V call is TRBV6-4, the J call TRBJ1-6; D is perhaps TRBD1 (5 bases). CDR3 protein: CASRDTDRNSPLHF. The CDR3 coding sequence is TGTGCCAGCAGGGACACCGATCGGAATTCACCCCTCCACTTT.